This T cell receptor (beta chain) was profiled in a study of PD-1 blockade in classical Hodgkin lymphoma. Study conclusions and caveats: Baseline diversity in complete responders resembled that of newly diagnosed patients. Unlike CD8+ TCR diversity, which did not rise significantly by C4D1, CD4+ TCR diversity did. As was reported, newly diagnosed patients showed lower baseline TCR diversity than healthy donors did.

V shed 0 bases and J shed 2 bases, with 8 bases lying between them. This CDR3 is built from 14 residues. CDR1 and CDR2 (germline): LGHNA, YSLEER. Clones were read by immunoSEQ multiplex PCR, and TCRdb kept only the in-frame ones, dropping some. The sample contains approximately 27,000 clones, just over 85% of which appear only once. Each of the patients experienced relapse following autologous stem cell transplantation, and their brentuximab vedotin exposure differed. Patients' outcomes at their best amounted to complete response, partial response or progressive disease. This clone was counted only a few times. Its target is unknown. This specimen includes other DNA sequences encoding the same CDR3.

This chain connects TRBV4-3 to TRBJ2-7; TRBD1 might be the D (5 bases). Sample: peripheral blood mononuclear cells (PBMCs), taken at baseline. The sequence was collected from a human donor with classical Hodgkin lymphoma. Here the CDR3 reads CASSQDQGPYEQYF. The CDR3 DNA follows: TGCGCCAGCAGCCAAGATCAGGGCCCCTACGAGCAGTACTTC.